This T cell receptor (beta chain) was identified during a study of Ad26.COV2.S vaccination and SARS-CoV-2 variants. The J segment lost 7 bases and the V segment lost 4 bases, leaving 10 bases of the junction unmatched. Per germline, CDR1 SGHRS and CDR2 YFSETQ. This CDR3 is 15 amino acids long. The data were produced by immunoSEQ multiplex PCR, yet TCRdb's version contains in-frame clones alone and is incomplete. The top ten hold around 2% of the sample, which has 300,000 to 400,000 clones, around four fifths seen once. A few counts support this clone. Its specificity is not known. Treatment specified: some 19 received Ad26.COV2.S at low or high dose, single or two shots; about 5 received placebo; per-sample allocation not given. Samples analyzed were those drawn on day 63 after the first vaccine or placebo injection. Vaccination used an Ad26 vector expressing Wuhan-strain SARS-CoV-2 spike. Study-level points and caveats: Placebo recipients had lower spike-specific TCR breadth than vaccine recipients.

The source is a person aged 18-60 years who received the Ad26.COV2.S COVID-19 vaccine or a placebo. The chain recombines TRBV5-1 with TRBJ2-2; 7 bases are shared with TRBD1. The sample in question was peripheral blood, obtained in a trial of Ad26.COV2.S vaccine versus placebo. The chain's CDR3 is CASSPGGYRVGELFF. For the CDR3, the DNA is TGCGCCAGCAGCCCAGGGGGTTACAGGGTCGGGGAGCTGTTTTTT.